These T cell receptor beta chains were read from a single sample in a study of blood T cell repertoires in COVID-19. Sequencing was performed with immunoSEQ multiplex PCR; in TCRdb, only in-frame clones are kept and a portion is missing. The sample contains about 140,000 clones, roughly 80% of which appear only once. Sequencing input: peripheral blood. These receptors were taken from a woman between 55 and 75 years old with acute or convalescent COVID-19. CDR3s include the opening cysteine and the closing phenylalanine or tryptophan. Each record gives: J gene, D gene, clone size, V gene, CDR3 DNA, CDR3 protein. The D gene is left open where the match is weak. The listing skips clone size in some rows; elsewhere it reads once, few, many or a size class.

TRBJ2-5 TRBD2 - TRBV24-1 TGTGCCACCAGTGACAGCGGGAGGGGTAGAGAGACCCAGTACTTC CATSDSGRGRETQYF
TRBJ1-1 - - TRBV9 TGTGCCAGCAGCGAGGACGGGAGCACTGAAGCTTTCTTT CASSEDGSTEAFF
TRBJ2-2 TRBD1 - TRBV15 TGTGCCACCAGCATTGGGACAGAGAACACCGGGGAGCTGTTTTTT CATSIGTENTGELFF
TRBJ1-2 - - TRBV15 TGTGCCACCAGCAGAGATTTCAGGGTAGGAGGCTACACCTTC CATSRDFRVGGYTF
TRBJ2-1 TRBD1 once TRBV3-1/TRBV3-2 TGTGCCAGCAGCCCGGGACAGCCCTACAATGAGCAGTTCTTC CASSPGQPYNEQFF
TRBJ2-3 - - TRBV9 TGTGCCAGCAGCGTAGCTAGAGGCGTCACAGATACGCAGTATTTT CASSVARGVTDTQYF
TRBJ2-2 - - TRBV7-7 TGTGCTAGCACCTCAGGCCCAGGGGTCGGGGAGCTGTTTTTT CASTSGPGVGELFF
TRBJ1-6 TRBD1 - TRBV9 TGTGCCAGCAGCGCGGGGACAGAAGTTTATTCACCCCTCCACTTT CASSAGTEVYSPLHF
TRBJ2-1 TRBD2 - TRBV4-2 TGTGCCAGCAGCCAGGCTAGCGGGACAAGCAATGAGCAGTTCTTC CASSQASGTSNEQFF
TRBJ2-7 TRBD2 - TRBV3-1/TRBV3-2 TGTGCCAGCAGCCAGGGCCGGACTAGCGGGACTTACGAGCAGTACTTC CASSQGRTSGTYEQYF
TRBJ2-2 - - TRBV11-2 TGTGCCAGCACACGTCGGACAGCCAACACCGGGGAGCTGTTTTTT CASTRRTANTGELFF
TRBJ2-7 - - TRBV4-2 TGTGCCAGCAGCCAAGGTCGTAGCAGCGCTAGCTACGAGCAGTACTTC CASSQGRSSASYEQYF
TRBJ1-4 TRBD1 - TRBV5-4 TGTGCCAGCAGCTTGGGGCAACAGGGGCTAACTAATGAAAAACTGTTTTTT CASSLGQQGLTNEKLFF
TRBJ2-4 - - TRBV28 TGTGCCAGCAGACCACAGACAGGTGAAAACATTCAGTACTTC CASRPQTGENIQYF
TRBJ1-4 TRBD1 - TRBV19 TGTGCCAGTATCCCACAGGGGGCGCCTAATGAAAAACTGTTTTTT CASIPQGAPNEKLFF
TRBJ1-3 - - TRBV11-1 TGTGCCAGCAGCTTAATGAGGCCTGGAAACACCATATATTTT CASSLMRPGNTIYF
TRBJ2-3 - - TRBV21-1 TGTGCCAGCAGCAATGGAATTCTGGCTAGCGGTGGCACAGATACGCAGTATTTT CASSNGILASGGTDTQYF
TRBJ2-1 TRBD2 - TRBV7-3 TGTGCCAGCAGCTTAATGGCGGGAGGGTTCAATGAGCAGTTCTTC CASSLMAGGFNEQFF
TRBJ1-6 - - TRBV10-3 TGTGCCACCAGGGCCGGGTTTGAAAATTCACCCCTCCACTTT CATRAGFENSPLHF
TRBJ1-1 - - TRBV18 TGTGCCAGCTCCGAAGTAGGGGCCACTGAAGCTTTCTTT CASSEVGATEAFF
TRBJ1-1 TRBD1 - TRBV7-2 TGTGCCAGCAGTTCATACGGGACAGGGGGCTATGAAAGCACTGAAGCTTTCTTT CASSSYGTGGYESTEAFF
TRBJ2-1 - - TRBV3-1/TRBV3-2 TGTGCCAGCAGCCAAGATCACTCCGGGAGATCCCAGTTCTTC CASSQDHSGRSQFF
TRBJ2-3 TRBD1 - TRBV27 TGTGCCAGCAGTGGACAGGGCCTCACAGATACGCAGTATTTT CASSGQGLTDTQYF
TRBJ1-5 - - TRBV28 TGTGCCAGCCGACCAGGGCTACCGAATCAGCCCCAGCATTTT CASRPGLPNQPQHF
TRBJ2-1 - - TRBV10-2 TGCGCCAGCAGGTCCTTAGACAATGAGCAGTTCTTC CASRSLDNEQFF
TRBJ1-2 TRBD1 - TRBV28 TGTGCCAGCAGAAGCGGGACAGGGGGCTCTTATGGCTACACCTTC CASRSGTGGSYGYTF
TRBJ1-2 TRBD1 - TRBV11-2 TGTGCCAGCAGCACACTTAGACAGGGGGCAGACTACACCTTC CASSTLRQGADYTF
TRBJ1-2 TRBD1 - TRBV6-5 TGTGCCAGCAGCCCCACAGGGGGCGCCGGCTATGGCTACACCTTC CASSPTGGAGYGYTF
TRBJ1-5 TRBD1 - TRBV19 TGTGCCAGTAGTATAAGACAGGGGCGGGCGAATCAGCCCCAGCATTTT CASSIRQGRANQPQHF
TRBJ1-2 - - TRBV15 TGTGCCACCAGCAGAGATCGGCAGGGCGGCGGCTACACCTTC CATSRDRQGGGYTF
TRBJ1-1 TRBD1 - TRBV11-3 TGTGCCAGCAGCGCAGACAGGGGCAACACTGAAGCTTTCTTT CASSADRGNTEAFF
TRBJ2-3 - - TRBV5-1 TGCGCCAGCAGCCCCATGCGCAGCACAGATACGCAGTATTTT CASSPMRSTDTQYF
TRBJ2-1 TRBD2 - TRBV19 TGTGCCAGTAGTATAGGGGTTAGCGGGAGAAATGAGCAGTTCTTC CASSIGVSGRNEQFF
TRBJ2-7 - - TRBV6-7 TGTGCCAGCAGTTACTTCGGGGAGCCAACCTACGAGCAGTACTTC CASSYFGEPTYEQYF
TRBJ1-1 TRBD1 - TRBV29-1 TGCAGCGTCCTGACAGGGAGTGACACTGAAGCTTTCTTT CSVLTGSDTEAFF
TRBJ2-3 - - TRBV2 TGTGCCAGCAGTGTGAGTGGCAGGGCGCCAGATACGCAGTATTTT CASSVSGRAPDTQYF
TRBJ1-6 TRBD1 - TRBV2 TGTGCCAGCAGTGCTCTCGGGACAGGGGATAATTCACCCCTCCACTTT CASSALGTGDNSPLHF
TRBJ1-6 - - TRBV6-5 TGTGCCAGCAGGGTGGAGGGGCATTATAATTCACCCCTCCACTTT CASRVEGHYNSPLHF
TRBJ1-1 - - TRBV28 TGTGCCAGCAGCCCCCTGAGGGAGGGGAACACTGAAGCTTTCTTT CASSPLREGNTEAFF
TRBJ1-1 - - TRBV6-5 TGTGCCAGCAGTTCTGGGGCGCGAACTGAAGCTTTCTTT CASSSGARTEAFF
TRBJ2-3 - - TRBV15 TGTGCCACCAGCAGAGCCCAAGAGGGCACAGATACGCAGTATTTT CATSRAQEGTDTQYF
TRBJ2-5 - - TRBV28 TGTGCCAGCCGGGGGGCGGGAGCCCAGGGGACCCAGTACTTC CASRGAGAQGTQYF
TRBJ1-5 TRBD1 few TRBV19 TGTGCCAGTAGTACATGGGGACAGGGCTGGATTCAGCCCCAGCATTTT CASSTWGQGWIQPQHF
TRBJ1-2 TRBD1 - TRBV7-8 TGTGCCAGCAGCACGACGAGGACAGGATATGGCTACACCTTC CASSTTRTGYGYTF
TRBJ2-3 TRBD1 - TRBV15 TGTGCCACCGCAGCCTTGACAGGGGGGTCGGATACGCAGTATTTT CATAALTGGSDTQYF
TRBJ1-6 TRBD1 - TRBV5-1 TGCGCCAGCAGCTTGGGCGACAGGGGTCGGAAAGTTTCACCCCTCCACTTT CASSLGDRGRKVSPLHF
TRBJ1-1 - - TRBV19 TGTGCCAGTAGTACGATGGGGCGGAGGAACACTGAAGCTTTCTTT CASSTMGRRNTEAFF
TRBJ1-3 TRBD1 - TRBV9 TGTGCCAGCAGCGCACCGGGACAGGATTTCGGAAACACCATATATTTT CASSAPGQDFGNTIYF
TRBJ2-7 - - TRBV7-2 TGTGCCAGCAGCTTTACAGCGGGCGAGGGGTACGAGCAGTACTTC CASSFTAGEGYEQYF
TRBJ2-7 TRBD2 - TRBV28 TGTGCCAGCAGTTCGACTAGCGGGAGCGGCGAGCAGTACTTC CASSSTSGSGEQYF
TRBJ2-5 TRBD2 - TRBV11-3 TGTGCCAGCAGCCTCGCCTGGGGTAGCGGGACGGTCGAGACCCAGTACTTC CASSLAWGSGTVETQYF